This TCR beta chain was sequenced in a study of blood T cells in healthy people across ages. Study outcomes and limitations: Nothing was known about donor CMV status, and this possibly confounded expanded clonotype changes. The recorded TCR beta diversity per million T cells decreased in a roughly linear manner with age.

A second PCR of about 7 to 11 cycles used a sample-barcoded 5' primer and a J-beta primer mix. Every sample produced at least 3 million CDR3-containing paired-end reads. TCRdb ran MiXCR on the 5' RACE reads and lists one entry per CDR3 protein. The table records approximately 1.5 million distinct CDR3 sequences, 42% of them present only once. Germline-derived CDR1 and CDR2 are DFQATT and SNEGSKA (reference sequence). J was trimmed by 3 bases and V by 5 bases; bases with no gene match: 6. The CDR3 runs to 14 residues. On this clonotype: Its matching antigen is unknown.

The individuals who served as donors were healthy Caucasians living in Russia, aged roughly 6 to 90. The TCR originated in a woman between 18 and 29 years old in good health. Sequenced sample: blood. V gene TRBV20-1 combines with J gene TRBJ2-1; 8 bases match TRBD2. Written as DNA, the CDR3 is TGCAGTGCTGTCGTAGCGGGGTACTACAATGAGCAGTTCTTC. As protein: CSAVVAGYYNEQFF.